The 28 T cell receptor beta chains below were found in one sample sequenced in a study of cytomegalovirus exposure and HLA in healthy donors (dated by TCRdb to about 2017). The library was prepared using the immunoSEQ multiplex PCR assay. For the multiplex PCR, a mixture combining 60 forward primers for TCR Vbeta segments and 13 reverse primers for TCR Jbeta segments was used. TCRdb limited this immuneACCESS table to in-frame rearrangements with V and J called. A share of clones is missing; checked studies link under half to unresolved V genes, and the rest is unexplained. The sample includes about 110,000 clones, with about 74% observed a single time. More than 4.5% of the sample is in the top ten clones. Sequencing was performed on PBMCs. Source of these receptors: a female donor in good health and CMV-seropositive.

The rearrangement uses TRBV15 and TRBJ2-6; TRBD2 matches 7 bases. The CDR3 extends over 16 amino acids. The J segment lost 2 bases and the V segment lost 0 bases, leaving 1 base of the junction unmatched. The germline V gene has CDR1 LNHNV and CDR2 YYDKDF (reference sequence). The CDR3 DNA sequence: TGTGCCACCAGCAGAGATCGGGGGGCTGGGGCCAACGTCCTGACTTTC. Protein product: CATSRDRGAGANVLTF.

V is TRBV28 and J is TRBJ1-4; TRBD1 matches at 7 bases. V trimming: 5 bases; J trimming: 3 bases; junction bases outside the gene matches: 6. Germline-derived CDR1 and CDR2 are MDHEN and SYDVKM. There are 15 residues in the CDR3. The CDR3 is CASSTRTGPNEKLFF. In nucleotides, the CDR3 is TGTGCCAGCAGTACTCGGACAGGACCTAATGAAAAACTGTTTTTT.

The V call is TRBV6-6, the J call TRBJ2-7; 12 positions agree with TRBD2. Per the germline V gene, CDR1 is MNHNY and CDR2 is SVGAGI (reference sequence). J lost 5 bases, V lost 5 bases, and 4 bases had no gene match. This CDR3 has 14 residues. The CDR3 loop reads CASSPTSGSNEQYF. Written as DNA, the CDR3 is TGTGCCAGCAGTCCGACTAGCGGGAGCAACGAGCAGTACTTC.

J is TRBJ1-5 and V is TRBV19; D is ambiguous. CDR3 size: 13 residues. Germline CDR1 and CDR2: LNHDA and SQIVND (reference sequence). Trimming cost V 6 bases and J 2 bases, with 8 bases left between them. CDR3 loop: CASSPPGNQPQHF. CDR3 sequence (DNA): TGTGCCAGTAGCCCCCCGGGCAATCAGCCCCAGCATTTT.

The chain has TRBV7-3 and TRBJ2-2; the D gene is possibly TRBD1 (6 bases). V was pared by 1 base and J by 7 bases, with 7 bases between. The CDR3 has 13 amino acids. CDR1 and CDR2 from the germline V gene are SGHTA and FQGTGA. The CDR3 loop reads CASSLIGGGELFF. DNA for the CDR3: TGTGCCAGCAGCTTAATAGGGGGCGGGGAGCTGTTTTTT. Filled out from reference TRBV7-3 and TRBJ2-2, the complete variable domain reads GAGVSQTPSNKVTEKGKYVELRCDPISGHTALYWYRQSLGQGPEFLIYFQGTGAADDSGLPNDRFFAVRPEGSVSTLKIQRTERGDSAVYLCASSLIGGGELFFGEGSRLTVL.

CDR3 residues: CASSLHREQETQYF. Written as DNA, the CDR3 is TGTGCCAGCAGCCTCCACCGGGAGCAAGAGACCCAGTACTTC. V gene TRBV11-3 combines with J gene TRBJ2-5; possibly TRBD2 for D (6 bases). V shed 5 bases and J shed 2 bases, with 12 bases lying between them. The V gene's germline CDR1 is SGHNT and CDR2 YENEEA. The CDR3 totals 14 residues.

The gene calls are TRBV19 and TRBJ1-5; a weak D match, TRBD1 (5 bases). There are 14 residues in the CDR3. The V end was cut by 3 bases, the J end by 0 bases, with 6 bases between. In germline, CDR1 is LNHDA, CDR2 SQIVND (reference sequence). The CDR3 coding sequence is TGTGCCAGTAGTATCAGGGATAGCAATCAGCCCCAGCATTTT. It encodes CASSIRDSNQPQHF.

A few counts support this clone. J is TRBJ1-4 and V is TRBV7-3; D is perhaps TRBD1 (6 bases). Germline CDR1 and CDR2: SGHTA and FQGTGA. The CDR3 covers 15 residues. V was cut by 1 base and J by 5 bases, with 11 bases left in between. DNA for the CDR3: TGTGCCAGCAGCTTAATGGGGACACCAAATGAAAAACTGTTTTTT. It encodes CASSLMGTPNEKLFF.

CDR3 residues: CASSPQLAGGRYEQYF. CDR3 DNA sequence: TGTGCCAGCAGCCCTCAACTAGCGGGAGGGAGGTACGAGCAGTACTTC. The chain uses TRBV5-4 and TRBJ2-7, with 13 bases lining up with TRBD2. CDR3 length equals 16 residues. Per the germline V gene, CDR1 is SGHNT and CDR2 is YYREEE (reference sequence). V was pared by 4 bases and J by 4 bases, with 8 bases of the junction left unmatched.

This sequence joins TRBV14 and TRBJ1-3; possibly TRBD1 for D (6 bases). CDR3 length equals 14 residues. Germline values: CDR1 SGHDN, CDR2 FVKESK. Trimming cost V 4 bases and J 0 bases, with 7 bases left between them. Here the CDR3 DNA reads TGTGCCAGCAGCCGGACAGTCTCTGGAAACACCATATATTTT. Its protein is CASSRTVSGNTIYF.

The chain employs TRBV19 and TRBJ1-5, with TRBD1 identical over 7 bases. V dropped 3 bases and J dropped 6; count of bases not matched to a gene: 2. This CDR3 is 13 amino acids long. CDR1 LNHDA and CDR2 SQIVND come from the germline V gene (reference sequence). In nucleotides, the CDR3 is TGTGCCAGTAGTATGGGACAGTTTCAGCCCCAGCATTTT. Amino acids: CASSMGQFQPQHF.

Here the CDR3 reads CAISRQDSNTEAFF. CDR3 DNA sequence: TGTGCCATCAGTAGACAGGACTCGAACACTGAAGCTTTCTTT. The chain joins TRBV10-3 to TRBJ1-1; a possible D gene is TRBD1 (6 bases). The CDR3 has 14 residues. CDR1 and CDR2 (germline): ENHRY, SYGVKD. V lost 5 bases and J 1 base, leaving 11 bases between the germline ends.

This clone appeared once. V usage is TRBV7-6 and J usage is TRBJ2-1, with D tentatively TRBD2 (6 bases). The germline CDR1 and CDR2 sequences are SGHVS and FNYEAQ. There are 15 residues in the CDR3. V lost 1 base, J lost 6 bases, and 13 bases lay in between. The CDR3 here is CASSLDAGTGNEQFF. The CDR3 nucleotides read TGTGCCAGCAGCTTAGATGCGGGGACCGGCAATGAGCAGTTCTTC.

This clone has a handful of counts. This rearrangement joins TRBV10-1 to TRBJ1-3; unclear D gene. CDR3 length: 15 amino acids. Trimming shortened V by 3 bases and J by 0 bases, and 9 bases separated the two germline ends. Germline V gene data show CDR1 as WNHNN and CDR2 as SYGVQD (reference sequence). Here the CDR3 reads CASSESSRSGNTIYF. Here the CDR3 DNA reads TGCGCCAGCAGTGAATCGTCTCGCTCTGGAAACACCATATATTTT.

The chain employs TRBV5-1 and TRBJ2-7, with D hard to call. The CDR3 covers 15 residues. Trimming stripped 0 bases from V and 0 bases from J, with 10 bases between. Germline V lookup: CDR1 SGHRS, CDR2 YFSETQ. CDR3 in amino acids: CASSLDPPNSYEQYF. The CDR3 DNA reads TGCGCCAGCAGCTTGGATCCTCCTAACTCCTACGAGCAGTACTTC.

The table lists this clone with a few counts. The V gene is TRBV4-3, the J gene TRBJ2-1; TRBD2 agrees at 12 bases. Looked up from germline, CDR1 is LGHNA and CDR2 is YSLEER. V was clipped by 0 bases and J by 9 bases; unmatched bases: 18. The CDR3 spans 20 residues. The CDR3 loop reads CASSQDHNTLAGGRYSEQFF. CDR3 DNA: TGCGCCAGCAGCCAAGATCACAATACACTAGCGGGGGGCCGGTATAGTGAGCAGTTCTTC.

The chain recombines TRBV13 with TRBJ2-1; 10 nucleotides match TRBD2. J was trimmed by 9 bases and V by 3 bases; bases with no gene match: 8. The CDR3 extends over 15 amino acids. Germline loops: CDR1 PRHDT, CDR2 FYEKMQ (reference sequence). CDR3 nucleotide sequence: TGTGCCAGCAGCTTCCGCCTAGCGGGAGTTACTGAGCAGTTCTTC. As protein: CASSFRLAGVTEQFF.

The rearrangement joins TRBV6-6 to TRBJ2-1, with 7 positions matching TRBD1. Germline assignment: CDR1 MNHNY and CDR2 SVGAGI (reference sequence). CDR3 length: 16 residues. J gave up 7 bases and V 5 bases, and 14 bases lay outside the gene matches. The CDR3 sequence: CASSGPGQPVGNEQFF. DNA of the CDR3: TGTGCCAGCAGTGGACCGGGACAGCCTGTGGGAAATGAGCAGTTCTTC.

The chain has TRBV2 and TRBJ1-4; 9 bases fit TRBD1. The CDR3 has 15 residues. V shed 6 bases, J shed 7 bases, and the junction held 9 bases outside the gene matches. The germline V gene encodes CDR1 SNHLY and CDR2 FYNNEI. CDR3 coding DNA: TGTGCCAGCAGGAAACAGGGGGCGGTGAGTGAAAAACTGTTTTTT. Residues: CASRKQGAVSEKLFF. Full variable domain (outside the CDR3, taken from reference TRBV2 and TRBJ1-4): EPEVTQTPSHQVTQMGQEVILRCVPISNHLYFYWYRQILGQKVEFLVSFYNNEISEKSEIFDDQFSVERPDGSNFTLKIRSTKLEDSAMYFCASRKQGAVSEKLFFGSGTQLSVL.

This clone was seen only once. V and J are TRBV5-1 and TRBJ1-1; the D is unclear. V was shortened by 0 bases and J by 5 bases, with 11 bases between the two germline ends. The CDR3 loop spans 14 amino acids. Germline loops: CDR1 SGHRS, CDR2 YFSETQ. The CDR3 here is CASSLGTARTEAFF. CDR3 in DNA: TGCGCCAGCAGCTTGGGTACGGCGAGGACTGAAGCTTTCTTT.

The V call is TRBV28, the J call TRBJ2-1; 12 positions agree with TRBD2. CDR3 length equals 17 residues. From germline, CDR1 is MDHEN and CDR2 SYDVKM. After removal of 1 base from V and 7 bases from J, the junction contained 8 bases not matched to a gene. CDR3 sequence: CASSLSPLAGGRNEQFF. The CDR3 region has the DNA TGTGCCAGCAGTTTATCCCCTCTAGCGGGAGGGCGGAATGAGCAGTTCTTC.

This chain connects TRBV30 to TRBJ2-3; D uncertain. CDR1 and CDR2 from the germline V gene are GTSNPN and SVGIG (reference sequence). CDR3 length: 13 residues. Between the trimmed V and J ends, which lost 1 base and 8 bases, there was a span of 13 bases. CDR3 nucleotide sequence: TGTGCCTGGAGTGGAAGAGCGACGGGTACGCAGTATTTT. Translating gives CAWSGRATGTQYF.

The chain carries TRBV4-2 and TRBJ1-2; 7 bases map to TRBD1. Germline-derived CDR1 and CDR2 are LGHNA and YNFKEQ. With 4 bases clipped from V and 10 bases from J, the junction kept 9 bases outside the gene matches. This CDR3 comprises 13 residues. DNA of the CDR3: TGTGCCAGCAGCCCGGAAATAGGGACAGCCTACACCTTC. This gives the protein CASSPEIGTAYTF.

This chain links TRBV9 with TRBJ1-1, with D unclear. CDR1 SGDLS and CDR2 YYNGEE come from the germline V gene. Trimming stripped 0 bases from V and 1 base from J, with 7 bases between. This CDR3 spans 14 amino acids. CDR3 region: CASSVDEGNTEAFF. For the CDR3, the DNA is TGTGCCAGCAGCGTAGATGAGGGGAACACTGAAGCTTTCTTT.

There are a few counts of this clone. This CDR3 reads CASSFQVGTGELFF. The CDR3 bases are TGTGCCAGCAGCTTCCAGGTTGGCACCGGGGAGCTGTTTTTT. The chain combines TRBV7-9 with TRBJ2-2; D not certain. V dropped 3 bases and J dropped 4 bases, with 9 bases sitting between them. The CDR3 totals 14 residues. Germline CDR1 reads SEHNR; CDR2 reads FQNEAQ (reference sequence).

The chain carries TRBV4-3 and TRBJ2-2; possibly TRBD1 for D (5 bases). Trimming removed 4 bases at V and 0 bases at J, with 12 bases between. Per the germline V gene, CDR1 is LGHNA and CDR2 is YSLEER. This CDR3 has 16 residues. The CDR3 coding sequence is TGCGCCAGCAGCCGCCCTTTGGGGCCGAACACCGGGGAGCTGTTTTTT. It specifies CASSRPLGPNTGELFF.

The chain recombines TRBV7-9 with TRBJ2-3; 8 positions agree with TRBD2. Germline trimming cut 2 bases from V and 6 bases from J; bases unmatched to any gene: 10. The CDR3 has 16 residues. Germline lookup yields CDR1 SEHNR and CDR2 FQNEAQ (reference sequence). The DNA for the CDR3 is TGTGCCAGCAGCTTAAAAGTAAGCGGGGGACACGATACGCAGTATTTT. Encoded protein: CASSLKVSGGHDTQYF.

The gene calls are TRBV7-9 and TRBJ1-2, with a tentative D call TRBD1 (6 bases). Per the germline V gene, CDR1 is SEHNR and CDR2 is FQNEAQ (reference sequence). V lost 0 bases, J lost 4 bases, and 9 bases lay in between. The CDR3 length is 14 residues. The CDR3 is CASSLAGQSYGYTF. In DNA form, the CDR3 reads TGTGCCAGCAGCTTAGCCGGACAGAGCTATGGCTACACCTTC.